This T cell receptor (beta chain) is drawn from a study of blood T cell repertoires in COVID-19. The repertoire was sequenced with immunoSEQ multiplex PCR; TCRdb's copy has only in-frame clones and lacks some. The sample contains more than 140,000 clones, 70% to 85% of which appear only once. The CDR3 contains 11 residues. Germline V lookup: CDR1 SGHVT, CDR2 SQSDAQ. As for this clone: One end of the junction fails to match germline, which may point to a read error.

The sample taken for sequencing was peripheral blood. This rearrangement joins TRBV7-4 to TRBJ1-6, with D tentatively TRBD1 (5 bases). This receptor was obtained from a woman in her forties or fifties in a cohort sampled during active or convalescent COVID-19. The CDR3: CASSLRAGQRF. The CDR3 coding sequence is TGTGCCAGCAGCTTAAGGGCAGGGCAAAGATTT.